The 9 T cell receptor beta chains reported below all come from one sample, sequenced in a study of OX40 agonist ivuxolimab in advanced cancers. The data were produced by immunoSEQ multiplex PCR, yet TCRdb's version contains in-frame clones alone and is incomplete. The sample holds approximately 70,000 clones, 70% to 90% seen once. Specimen: CD4+ or CD8+ T cells sorted from blood, collected in a trial of the OX40 agonist ivuxolimab. The receptor set was obtained from an adult with an advanced solid tumor such as melanoma, head and neck, liver or kidney cancer.

This sequence joins TRBV18 and TRBJ1-6; the D is unclear. CDR1 and CDR2 (germline): KGHSH, LQKENI. This CDR3 comprises 16 residues. The V end lost 3 bases, the J end lost 7 bases, and 16 bases lay between the germline ends. The CDR3 DNA reads TGTGCCAGCTCACCTCAAGCCGCGGCAAGCAATTCACCCCTCCACTTT. Its translation: CASSPQAAASNSPLHF.

V usage is TRBV19 and J usage is TRBJ2-3, with 12 bases that match TRBD1. Germline loops: CDR1 LNHDA, CDR2 SQIVND (reference sequence). The V gene end was trimmed by 2 bases and the J gene end by 6 bases; junction bases not matched to a gene: 6. The CDR3 length is 16 residues. The DNA of the CDR3 is TGTGCCAGTAGTATAATCCTGGGACAGGGGGCTGATACGCAGTATTTT. It specifies CASSIILGQGADTQYF.

This chain joins TRBV29-1 and TRBJ1-5; possible D gene TRBD1, 5 bases. The length of the CDR3 is 12 residues. The V end lost 7 bases, the J end lost 2 bases, and 9 bases lay between the germline ends. Germline CDR1 is SQVTM and CDR2 is ANQGSEA. DNA for the CDR3: TGCAGCGCCGCACAGGGCAATCAGCCCCAGCATTTT. It translates to CSAAQGNQPQHF.

The genes are TRBV19 and TRBJ1-5, with D perhaps matching TRBD1 (5 bases). The CDR3 runs to 18 residues. CDR1 is LNHDA and CDR2 is SQIVND in the germline V gene (reference sequence). Trimming took 4 bases from V and 0 from J, leaving 19 bases between them. CDR3 loop: CASSTYTGTAYSNQPQHF. The CDR3 DNA is TGTGCCAGTAGTACCTACACCGGGACGGCGTATAGCAATCAGCCCCAGCATTTT.

The chain links TRBV5-1 to TRBJ2-3, with 7 bases matching TRBD1. Germline V gene sequence: CDR1 SGHRS, CDR2 YFSETQ. V was pared by 0 bases and J by 4 bases, with 8 bases of the junction left unmatched. The CDR3 has 16 residues. The CDR3 reads CASSLASTGMADTQYF. The CDR3 bases are TGCGCCAGCAGCTTGGCCTCGACAGGGATGGCAGATACGCAGTATTTT.

The count of this clone is one. The rearrangement uses TRBV7-9 and TRBJ2-2; 8 nucleotides line up with TRBD1. The CDR3 has 17 residues. Trimming took 0 bases from V and 7 from J; bases not matched to a gene: 10. From germline, CDR1 is SEHNR and CDR2 FQNEAQ (reference sequence). The CDR3 loop is CASSLARLQGAGGELFF. The CDR3 DNA is TGTGCCAGCAGCTTAGCGCGGCTTCAGGGGGCAGGCGGGGAGCTGTTTTTT.

This chain uses TRBV2 with TRBJ1-5, with D unclear. Germline lookup yields CDR1 SNHLY and CDR2 FYNNEI. The CDR3 extends over 12 amino acids. Trimming removed 8 bases at V and 5 bases at J, with 10 bases between. CDR3 nucleotide sequence: TGTGCCAGCCGGGGTCTGGATCAGCCCCAGCATTTT. It yields the protein CASRGLDQPQHF.

The rearrangement uses TRBV6-4 and TRBJ2-3, with 11 nucleotides matching TRBD2. The CDR3 covers 15 residues. V dropped 3 bases and J dropped 5; count of bases not matched to a gene: 4. CDR1 is MRHNA and CDR2 is SNTAGT in the germline V gene. The CDR3 region has the DNA TGTGCCAGCAGTGATAGCGGGAGGGCCGAAGATACGCAGTATTTT. It codes for CASSDSGRAEDTQYF.

The chain employs TRBV18 and TRBJ1-1, with D maybe TRBD1 (5 bases). This CDR3 has 14 residues. Germline V CDR1 and CDR2: KGHSH, LQKENI. V was pared by 2 bases and J by 0 bases, with 7 bases between. CDR3 in DNA: TGTGCCAGCTCACCAACAGGTATGAACACTGAAGCTTTCTTT. This gives the protein CASSPTGMNTEAFF.